A single sample is the source of the 2 T cell receptor beta chains below, sequenced in a study of blood T cell repertoires in COVID-19. Libraries were prepared by immunoSEQ multiplex PCR; TCRdb keeps only in-frame clonotypes and omits some of them. The sample lists around 180,000 clones, 86% seen once, with about 20% in the top ten. Input material: peripheral blood. The receptors shown here come from a man aged 65-85 years with active or convalescent COVID-19.

The CDR3 DNA reads TGTGCCAGCAGTGATCTACAGAGTACCGGGGAGCTGTTTTTT. It specifies CASSDLQSTGELFF. V is TRBV25-1 and J is TRBJ2-2; D remains unclear. The CDR3 loop spans 14 amino acids. V was clipped by 3 bases and J by 5 bases, with 10 bases between them. CDR1 is MGHDK and CDR2 is SYGVNS in the germline V gene.

The genes are TRBV10-1 and TRBJ1-1; D unresolved. Germline loops: CDR1 WNHNN, CDR2 SYGVQD (reference sequence). V was cut by 4 bases and J by 5 bases, with 8 bases left in between. The CDR3 covers 12 residues. The DNA for the CDR3 is TGCGCCAGCAGTGGCGGGAAAACTGAAGCTTTCTTT. This translates into CASSGGKTEAFF.